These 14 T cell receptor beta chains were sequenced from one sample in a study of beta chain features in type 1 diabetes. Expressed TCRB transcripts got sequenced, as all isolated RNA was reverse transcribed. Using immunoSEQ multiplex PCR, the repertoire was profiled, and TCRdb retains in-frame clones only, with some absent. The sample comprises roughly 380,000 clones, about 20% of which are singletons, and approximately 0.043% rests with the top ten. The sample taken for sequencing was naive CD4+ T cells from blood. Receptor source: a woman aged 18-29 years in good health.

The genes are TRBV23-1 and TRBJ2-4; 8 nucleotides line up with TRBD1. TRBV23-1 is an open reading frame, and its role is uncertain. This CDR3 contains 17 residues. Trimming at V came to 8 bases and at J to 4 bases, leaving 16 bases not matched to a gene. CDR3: CASYRIRTGIGKNIQYF. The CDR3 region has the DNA TGCGCCAGCTACAGAATAAGGACAGGGATTGGGAAAAACATTCAGTACTTC.

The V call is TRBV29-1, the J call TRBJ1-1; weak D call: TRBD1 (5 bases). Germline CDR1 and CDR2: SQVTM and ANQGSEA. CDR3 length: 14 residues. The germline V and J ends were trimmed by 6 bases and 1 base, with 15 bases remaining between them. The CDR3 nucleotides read TGCAGCGTAAGAATGCAGGGCGCGAACACTGAAGCTTTCTTT. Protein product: CSVRMQGANTEAFF. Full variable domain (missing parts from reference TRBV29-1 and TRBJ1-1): SAVISQKPSRDICQRGTSLTIQCQVDSQVTMMFWYRQQPGQSLTLIATANQGSEATYESGFVIDKFPISRPNLTFSTLTVSNMSPEDSSIYLCSVRMQGANTEAFFGQGTRLTVV.

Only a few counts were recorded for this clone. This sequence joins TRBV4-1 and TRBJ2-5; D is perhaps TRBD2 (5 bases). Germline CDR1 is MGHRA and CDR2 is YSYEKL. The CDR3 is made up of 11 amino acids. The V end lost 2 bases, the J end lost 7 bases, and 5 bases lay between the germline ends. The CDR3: CASSQRGTQYF. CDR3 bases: TGCGCCAGCAGCCAACGGGGGACCCAGTACTTC.

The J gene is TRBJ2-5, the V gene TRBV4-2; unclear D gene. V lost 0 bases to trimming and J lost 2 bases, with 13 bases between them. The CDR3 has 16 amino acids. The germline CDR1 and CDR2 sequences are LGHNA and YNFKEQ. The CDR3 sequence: CASSQDVGGIQETQYF. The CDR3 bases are TGTGCCAGCAGCCAAGACGTCGGCGGCATTCAAGAGACCCAGTACTTC.

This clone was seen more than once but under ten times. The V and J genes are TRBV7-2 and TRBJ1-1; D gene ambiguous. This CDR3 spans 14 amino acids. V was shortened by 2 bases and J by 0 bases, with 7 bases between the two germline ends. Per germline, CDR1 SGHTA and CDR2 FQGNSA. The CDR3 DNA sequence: TGTGCCAGCAGCTTACCCTTTATGAACACTGAAGCTTTCTTT. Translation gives CASSLPFMNTEAFF.

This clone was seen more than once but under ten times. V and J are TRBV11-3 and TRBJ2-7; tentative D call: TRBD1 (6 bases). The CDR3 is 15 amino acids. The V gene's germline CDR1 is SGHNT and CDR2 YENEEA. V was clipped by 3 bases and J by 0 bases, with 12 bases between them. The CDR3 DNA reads TGTGCCAGCAGCTTCACAGGGCTGATCTCCTACGAGCAGTACTTC. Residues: CASSFTGLISYEQYF.

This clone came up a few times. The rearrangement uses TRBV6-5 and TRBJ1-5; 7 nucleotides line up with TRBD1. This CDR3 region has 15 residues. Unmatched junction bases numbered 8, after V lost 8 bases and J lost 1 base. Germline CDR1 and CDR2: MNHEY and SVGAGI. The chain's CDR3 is CASGGTDESNQPQHF. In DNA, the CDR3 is TGTGCCAGCGGAGGGACAGATGAGAGCAATCAGCCCCAGCATTTT.

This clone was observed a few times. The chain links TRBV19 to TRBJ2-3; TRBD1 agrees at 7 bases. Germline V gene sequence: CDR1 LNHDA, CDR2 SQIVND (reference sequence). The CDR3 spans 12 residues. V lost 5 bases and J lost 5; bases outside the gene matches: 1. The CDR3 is CASSGTVDTQYF. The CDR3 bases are TGTGCCAGTAGTGGGACAGTAGATACGCAGTATTTT.

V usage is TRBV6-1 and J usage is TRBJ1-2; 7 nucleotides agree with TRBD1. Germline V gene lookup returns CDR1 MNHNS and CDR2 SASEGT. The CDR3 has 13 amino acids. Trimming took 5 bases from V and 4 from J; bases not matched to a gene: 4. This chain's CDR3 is CASSRGQVYGYTF. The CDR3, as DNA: TGTGCCAGCAGTAGAGGACAGGTCTATGGCTACACCTTC.

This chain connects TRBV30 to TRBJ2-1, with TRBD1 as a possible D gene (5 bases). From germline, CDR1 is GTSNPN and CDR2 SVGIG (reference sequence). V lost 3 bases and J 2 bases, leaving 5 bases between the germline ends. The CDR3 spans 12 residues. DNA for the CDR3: TGTGCCTGGAGGGGGCCCTACAATGAGCAGTTCTTC. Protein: CAWRGPYNEQFF.

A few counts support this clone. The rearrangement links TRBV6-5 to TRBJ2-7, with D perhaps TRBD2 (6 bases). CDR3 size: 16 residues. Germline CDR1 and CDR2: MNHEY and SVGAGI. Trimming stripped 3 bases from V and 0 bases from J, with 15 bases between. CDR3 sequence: CASSYSRPGLSYEQYF. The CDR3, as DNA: TGTGCCAGCAGTTATTCGAGACCGGGACTCTCCTACGAGCAGTACTTC.

In DNA, the CDR3 is TGCGCCAGCAGTCGAACCGGGGGGGGCGCTTCCTACGAGCAGTACTTC. This codes for CASSRTGGGASYEQYF. This chain uses TRBV23-1 with TRBJ2-7; 8 nucleotides align to TRBD2. TRBV23-1 is annotated as an ORF whose role is uncertain. This CDR3 contains 16 residues. V shed 4 bases and J 1 base; nucleotides not matched to a gene: 9.

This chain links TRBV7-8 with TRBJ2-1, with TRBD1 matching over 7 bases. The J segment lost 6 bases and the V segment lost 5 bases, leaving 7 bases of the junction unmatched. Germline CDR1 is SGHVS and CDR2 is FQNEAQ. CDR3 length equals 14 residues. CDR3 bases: TGTGCCAGCAGCAGACTGACAGGGTCCAATGAGCAGTTCTTC. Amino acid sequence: CASSRLTGSNEQFF.

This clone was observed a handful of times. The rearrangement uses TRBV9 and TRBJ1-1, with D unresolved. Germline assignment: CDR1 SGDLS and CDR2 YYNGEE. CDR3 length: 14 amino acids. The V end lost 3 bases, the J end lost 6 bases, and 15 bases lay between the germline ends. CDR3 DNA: TGTGCCAGCAGCGGTCGTGAGCGGGTTTCTGAAGCTTTCTTT. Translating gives CASSGRERVSEAFF.